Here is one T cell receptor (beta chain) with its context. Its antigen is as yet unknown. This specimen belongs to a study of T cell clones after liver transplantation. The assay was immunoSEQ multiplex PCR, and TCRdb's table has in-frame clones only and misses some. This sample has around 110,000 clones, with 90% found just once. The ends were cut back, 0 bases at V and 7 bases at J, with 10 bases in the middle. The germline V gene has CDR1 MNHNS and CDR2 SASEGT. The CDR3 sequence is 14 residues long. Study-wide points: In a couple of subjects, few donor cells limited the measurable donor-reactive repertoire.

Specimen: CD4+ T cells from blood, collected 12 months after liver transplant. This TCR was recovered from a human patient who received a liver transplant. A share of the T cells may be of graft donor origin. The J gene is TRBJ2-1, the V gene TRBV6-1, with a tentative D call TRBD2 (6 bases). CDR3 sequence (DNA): TGTGCCAGCAGTGAAGCAGGAGGGGAGAATGAGCAGTTCTTC. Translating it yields CASSEAGGENEQFF.